This T cell receptor beta chain was documented in a study of blood T cell repertoires in COVID-19. About the research overall: The United States, Italy and Spain were the sources of the acute and convalescent COVID-19 samples. Nucleic acid was either cDNA or gDNA, and it came from T cells, B-cell-depleted T cells, or PBMCs.

This CDR3 region has 13 residues. The germline V and J ends were trimmed by 2 bases and 6 bases, with 11 bases remaining between them. In germline, CDR1 is GTSNPN, CDR2 SVGIG (reference sequence). Study processing details: Reference gene primer amplification gave nucleated cell count estimates. The method was immunoSEQ multiplex PCR; TCRdb's version includes in-frame clones alone and lacks a portion of them. The DNA was the basis for D and trimming; V, J and clone size are from that table. The sample has some 150,000 clones, 88% seen once. The chain carries TRBV30 and TRBJ1-5, with D possibly matching TRBD1 (5 bases). What was sequenced was peripheral blood. The sequence derives from a woman aged 55-70 years with acute or convalescent COVID-19. The CDR3 nucleotides read TGTGCCTGGAGTCGGGGGGTAGGTCAGCCCCAGCATTTT. It translates to CAWSRGVGQPQHF.